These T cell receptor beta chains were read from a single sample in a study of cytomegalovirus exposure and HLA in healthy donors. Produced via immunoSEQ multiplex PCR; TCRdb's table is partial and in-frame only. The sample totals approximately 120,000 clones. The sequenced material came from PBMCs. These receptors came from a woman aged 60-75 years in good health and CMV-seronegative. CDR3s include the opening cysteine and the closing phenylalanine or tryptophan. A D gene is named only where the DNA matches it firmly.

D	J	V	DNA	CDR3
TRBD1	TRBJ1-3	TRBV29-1	TGCAGCGCGGGACAGAGCTCTGGAAACACCATATATTTT	CSAGQSSGNTIYF
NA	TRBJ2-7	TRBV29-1	TGCAGCGTTGCTTCCTATCTCGGGGAGCAGTACTTC	CSVASYLGEQYF
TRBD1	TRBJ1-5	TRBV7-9	TGTGCCAGCAGCCTGGGACAGGGAAGGTTCAGACAGCCCCAGCATTTT	CASSLGQGRFRQPQHF
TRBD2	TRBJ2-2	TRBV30	TGTGCCTGGAGTGTACCCAGCGGGAGGGCCTGGATCGGGGAGCTGTTTTTT	CAWSVPSGRAWIGELFF
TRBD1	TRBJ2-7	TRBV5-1	TGCGCCAGCAGCTGGGGGGGGGACAGGGCCGAGCAGTACTTC	CASSWGGDRAEQYF
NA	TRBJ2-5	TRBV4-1	TGCGCCAGCAGCCAAGTTGGACTCCAAGAGACCCAGTACTTC	CASSQVGLQETQYF
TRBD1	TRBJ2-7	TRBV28	TGTGCCAGCAGTCCGACCAATACAGGGGGTAGAGGTGAGCAGTACTTC	CASSPTNTGGRGEQYF
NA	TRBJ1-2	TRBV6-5	TGTGCCAGCAGTTACTCGGCCGCGGGCTATGGCTACACCTTC	CASSYSAAGYGYTF
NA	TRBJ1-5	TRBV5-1	TGCGCCAGCAGCCTGACGGGGGGTGGCAATCAGCCCCAGCATTTT	CASSLTGGGNQPQHF
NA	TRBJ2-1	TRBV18	TGTGCCAGCTCACCTTCTAGAGCACCTCCCTCCTACAATGAGCAGTTCTTC	CASSPSRAPPSYNEQFF
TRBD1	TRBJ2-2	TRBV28	TGTGCCAGCAGTTTATCAGGGGGCTCCGGGGAGCTGTTTTTT	CASSLSGGSGELFF
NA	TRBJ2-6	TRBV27	TGTGCCAGCAGACGGTCGAGCTCTGGGGCCAACGTCCTGACTTTC	CASRRSSSGANVLTF
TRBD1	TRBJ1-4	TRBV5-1	TGCGCCAGCACCTCACAGGGGGCGGGGTACGAAAAACTGTTTTTT	CASTSQGAGYEKLFF
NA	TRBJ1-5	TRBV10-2	TGCGCCAGCAGTGGGTCGACTTGGGAGAATGGGCAGCCCCAGCATTTT	CASSGSTWENGQPQHF
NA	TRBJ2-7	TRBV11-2	TGTGCCAGCAGCCCAGGGTATGACGAGCAGTACTTC	CASSPGYDEQYF
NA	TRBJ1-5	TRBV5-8	TGTGCCAGCAGCTTTCCAGGGAATCAGCCCCAGCATTTT	CASSFPGNQPQHF
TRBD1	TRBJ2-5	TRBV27	TGTGCCAGCAAGCTGACAGGGGGGCTCCGGGGAAAAGAGACCCAGTACTTC	CASKLTGGLRGKETQYF
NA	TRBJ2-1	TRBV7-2	TGTGCCAGCAGCGGGGCGGGGTCCTACAATGAGCAGTTCTTC	CASSGAGSYNEQFF
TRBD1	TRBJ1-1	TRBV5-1	TGCGCCAGCAGCTTGGGACAGGGGGCGAATGAAGCTTTCTTT	CASSLGQGANEAFF
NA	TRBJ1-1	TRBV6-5	TGTGCCAGCAGTTACTCCGTGAACACTGAAGCTTTCTTT	CASSYSVNTEAFF
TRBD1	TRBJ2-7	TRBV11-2	TGTGCCAGCAGCTTAGCCCCCCCCGGGACAGTTTCCTACGAGCAGTACTTC	CASSLAPPGTVSYEQYF
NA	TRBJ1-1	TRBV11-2	TGTGCCAGCAGCTTCCAATCGGTGAACACTGAAGCTTTCTTT	CASSFQSVNTEAFF
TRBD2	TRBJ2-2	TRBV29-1	TGCAGCGTGATAGCGGGAGCCGGGGAGCTGTTTTTT	CSVIAGAGELFF
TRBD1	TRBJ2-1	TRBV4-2	TGTGCCAGCAGCCAGGGGACAGGGGCACCTCTTGTGGGAAACAATGAGCAGTTCTTC	CASSQGTGAPLVGNNEQFF
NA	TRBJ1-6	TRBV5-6	TGTGCCAGCGCCAGCCAGGGGTCCTATAATTCACCCCTCCACTTT	CASASQGSYNSPLHF
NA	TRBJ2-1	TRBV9	TGTGCCAGCAGCGTAACCCCGTTCCCACGGGGAGGCAATGAGCAGTTCTTC	CASSVTPFPRGGNEQFF
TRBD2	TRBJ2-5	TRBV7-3	TGTGCCAGCAGTACAATAGCGGGAGCGGGGGAGACCCAGTACTTC	CASSTIAGAGETQYF
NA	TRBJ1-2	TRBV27	TGTGCCAGCAGACGAGGGGGATCGAACCGAGATGGCTACACCTTC	CASRRGGSNRDGYTF
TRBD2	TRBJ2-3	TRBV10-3	TGTGCCATCAGTGAAGGGGGACTAGCGGGGGCAGATACGCAGTATTTT	CAISEGGLAGADTQYF
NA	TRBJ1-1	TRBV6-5	TGTGCCAGCAGTTACTGGACGGGAATGAACACTGAAGCTTTCTTT	CASSYWTGMNTEAFF
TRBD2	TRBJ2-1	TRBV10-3	TGTGCCATCAGTGAGTCTGGGACTAGTGTCAATGAGCAGTTCTTC	CAISESGTSVNEQFF
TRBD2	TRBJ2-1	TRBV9	TGTGCCAGCAGCGTAGCGGGCGGGGGGCAGTACAATGAGCAGTTCTTC	CASSVAGGGQYNEQFF
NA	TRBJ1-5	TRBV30	TGTGCCTGGAGTGTACGGGGCAATCAGCCCCAGCATTTT	CAWSVRGNQPQHF
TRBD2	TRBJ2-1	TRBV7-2	TGTGCCAGCAGCCAATCCGGGACTAGAGGTAGCAATGAGCAGTTCTTC	CASSQSGTRGSNEQFF